This TCR beta chain was documented in a study of cytomegalovirus exposure and HLA in healthy donors. In its sample, this clone was seen a few times. Germline V CDR1 and CDR2: MNHEY, SMNVEV (reference sequence). Trimming removed 5 bases at V and 3 bases at J, with 10 bases between. The CDR3 runs 13 residues. PCR involved 60 Vbeta and 13 Jbeta primers. Some clones are missing from TCRdb's copy, which holds only in-frame ones; the method was immunoSEQ multiplex PCR. Among 55,000 to 80,000 clones listed, around 82% were seen once. The sequenced sample was PBMCs. The sequence was obtained from a man aged 18 to 30 in good health and CMV-seronegative. This chain links TRBV27 with TRBJ1-2; D ambiguous. The CDR3 DNA reads TGTGCCAGCAGTCGGGGTCTGGACTATGGCTACACCTTC. Amino acid sequence: CASSRGLDYGYTF.